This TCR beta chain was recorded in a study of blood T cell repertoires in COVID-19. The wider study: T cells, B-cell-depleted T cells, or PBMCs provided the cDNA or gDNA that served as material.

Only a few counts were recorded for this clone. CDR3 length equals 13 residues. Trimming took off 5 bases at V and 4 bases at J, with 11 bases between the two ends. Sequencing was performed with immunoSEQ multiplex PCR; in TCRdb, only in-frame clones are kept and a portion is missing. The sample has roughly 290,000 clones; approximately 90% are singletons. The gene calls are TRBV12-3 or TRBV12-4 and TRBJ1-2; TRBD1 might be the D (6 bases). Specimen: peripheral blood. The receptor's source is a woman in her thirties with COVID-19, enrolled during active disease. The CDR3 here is CASSRTALYGYTF. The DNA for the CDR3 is TGTGCCAGCAGTCGGACAGCCCTCTATGGCTACACCTTC.